This T cell receptor (beta chain) is drawn from a study of blood T cell repertoires in COVID-19. Study at large: Samples of COVID-19 (acute and convalescent) were obtained from the United States, Italy and Spain.

As handled by the study authors: It was from reference gene primer amplification that nucleated cell counts were estimated. The assay was immunoSEQ multiplex PCR, and TCRdb's table has in-frame clones only and misses some. V and J calls and clone size are those listed in that table; D and trimming were worked out from the DNA. The sample holds some 150,000 clones, 75% to 90% seen once. V shed 5 bases, J shed 6 bases, and the junction held 12 bases outside the gene matches. Germline V CDR1 and CDR2: MNHEY, SVGAGI. The CDR3 extends over 15 amino acids. Sample: peripheral blood. The chain combines TRBV6-5 with TRBJ2-7, with 8 positions matching TRBD2. The source of this sequence is a man between 60 and 75 years old with acute or convalescent COVID-19. Here the CDR3 DNA reads TGTGCCAGCAGTACCGGGGGGGGGAGGGCGACCGAGCAGTACTTC. This sequence encodes CASSTGGGRATEQYF.